Below are 18 T cell receptor beta chains sequenced from a single sample in a study of radiation and T cells in renal cell carcinoma. Clones were read by immunoSEQ multiplex PCR, and TCRdb kept only the in-frame ones, dropping some. The table includes some 150,000 clones, about 88% detected once. Regarding time point: baseline pretreatment blood. Treatment indicated: 15 Gy SBRT to primary tumor, nephrectomy 4 weeks later. Here the sequenced sample was blood, taken from a patient whose treatment included radiotherapy and nephrectomy. These TCRs come from a woman in her forties or fifties with renal cell carcinoma.

The V and J genes are TRBV13 and TRBJ1-2, with no clear D. Germline-derived CDR1 and CDR2 are PRHDT and FYEKMQ (reference sequence). V was pared by 2 bases and J by 4 bases, with 14 bases between. There are 15 residues in the CDR3. The CDR3 loop reads CASSLRRLTSYGYTF. In DNA, the CDR3 is TGTGCCAGCAGCTTACGTCGGCTTACTAGCTATGGCTACACCTTC.

The rearrangement links TRBV19 to TRBJ1-1; D unresolved. Germline V gives CDR1 LNHDA, CDR2 SQIVND (reference sequence). This CDR3 is built from 11 residues. In DNA form, the CDR3 reads TGTGTTACACGGACGAACACTGAAGCTTTCTTT. This translates into CVTRTNTEAFF.

The rearrangement joins TRBV11-2 to TRBJ2-1; D not certain. This CDR3 has 13 residues. CDR1 SGHAT and CDR2 FQNNGV come from the germline V gene. The V gene lost 3 bases and the J gene lost 7 bases, with 10 bases spanning the gap. The CDR3 loop is CASSLVSANEQFF. The DNA for the CDR3 is TGTGCCAGCAGCTTGGTCAGCGCAAATGAGCAGTTCTTC.

This sequence joins TRBV7-8 and TRBJ2-1; a weak D match, TRBD1 (5 bases). The CDR3 spans 15 residues. With 5 bases removed from V and 0 bases from J, the gap between germline ends came to 11 bases. Looked up from germline, CDR1 is SGHVS and CDR2 is FQNEAQ. The CDR3 bases are TGTGCCAGCAGCGCAAGACAGACCTCCTACAATGAGCAGTTCTTC. Translated, it gives CASSARQTSYNEQFF.

V usage is TRBV6-6 and J usage is TRBJ2-5; possibly TRBD2 for D (6 bases). V lost 1 base and J lost 5, with 14 bases in between. The CDR3 spans 15 residues. Looked up from germline, CDR1 is MNHNY and CDR2 is SVGAGI (reference sequence). The CDR3 reads CASSYYSGQAETQYF. CDR3 in DNA: TGTGCCAGCAGTTACTATAGCGGTCAGGCGGAGACCCAGTACTTC.

The CDR3 reads CASSGRRGQGRMSYEQYF. CDR3 DNA: TGTGCCAGCAGCGGCCGGAGGGGACAGGGGCGGATGTCCTACGAGCAGTACTTC. The gene calls are TRBV7-9 and TRBJ2-7; 10 nucleotides agree with TRBD1. V trimming: 5 bases; J trimming: 1 base; junction bases outside the gene matches: 14. The V gene's germline CDR1 is SEHNR and CDR2 FQNEAQ (reference sequence). This CDR3 spans 18 amino acids.

The chain uses TRBV25-1 and TRBJ1-1; 7 nucleotides line up with TRBD1. V trimming: 4 bases; J trimming: 3 bases; junction bases outside the gene matches: 8. Germline CDR1 and CDR2: MGHDK and SYGVNS. The CDR3 covers 15 residues. The CDR3: CASSGPTGMHTEAFF. CDR3 DNA sequence: TGTGCCAGCAGTGGACCGACAGGGATGCACACTGAAGCTTTCTTT.

CDR3 coding DNA: TGTGCCAGCAGCGTCAGGGGGGGAAACACTGAAGCTTTCTTT. Translation: CASSVRGGNTEAFF. V usage is TRBV9 and J usage is TRBJ1-1; 7 bases match TRBD1. This CDR3 has 14 amino acids. Germline V gene lookup returns CDR1 SGDLS and CDR2 YYNGEE. Unmatched junction bases numbered 3, after V lost 2 bases and J lost 2 bases.

The V gene is TRBV2, the J gene TRBJ2-1, with D tentatively TRBD1 (5 bases). The CDR3 length is 15 residues. The germline V gene encodes CDR1 SNHLY and CDR2 FYNNEI. The V gene lost 5 bases and the J gene lost 9 bases, with 20 bases spanning the gap. CDR3 region: CASSRGRVSFLEQFF. In nucleotides, the CDR3 is TGTGCCAGCAGTAGGGGCAGAGTCTCGTTTCTTGAGCAGTTCTTC.

The sample holds one count of this clone. The V call is TRBV6-6, the J call TRBJ1-1, with TRBD1 identical over 8 bases. CDR1 is MNHNY and CDR2 is SVGAGI in the germline V gene (reference sequence). J lost 2 bases, V lost 2 bases, and 4 bases had no gene match. This CDR3 is 15 amino acids long. The CDR3 here is CASSYLSGGNTEAFF. In DNA form, the CDR3 reads TGTGCCAGCAGTTACCTATCAGGGGGCAACACTGAAGCTTTCTTT.

This rearrangement joins TRBV11-2 to TRBJ2-5; D is undetermined. V lost 1 base and J 1 base, leaving 7 bases between the germline ends. The CDR3 is made up of 14 amino acids. In germline, CDR1 is SGHAT, CDR2 FQNNGV. The CDR3 nucleotides read TGTGCCAGCAGCTTAGGTACATCCCAAGAGACCCAGTACTTC. Its protein product is CASSLGTSQETQYF.

As DNA, the CDR3 is TGTGCCAGTAGGGCAACAGGGCTCGGCTACACCTTC. Amino acids: CASRATGLGYTF. This chain uses TRBV19 with TRBJ1-2, with a weak D call TRBD1 (6 bases). Germline V gene lookup returns CDR1 LNHDA and CDR2 SQIVND (reference sequence). The CDR3 runs 12 residues. V lost 6 bases to trimming and J lost 8 bases, with 13 bases between them.

The chain carries TRBV5-1 and TRBJ1-1, with D perhaps matching TRBD1 (5 bases). The V end was cut by 4 bases, the J end by 1 base, with 11 bases between. Germline V CDR1 and CDR2: SGHRS, YFSETQ. The length of the CDR3 is 14 residues. The CDR3 DNA is TGCGCCAGCAGCCGACTTGGGGGGAACACTGAAGCTTTCTTT. Translated: CASSRLGGNTEAFF.

The CDR3 coding sequence is TGTGCCAGCAATGGGCGGGGGGGTGGTGCAGATACGCAGTATTTT. Translated: CASNGRGGGADTQYF. This sequence joins TRBV28 and TRBJ2-3; 9 bases fit TRBD2. This CDR3 region has 15 residues. V lost 7 bases to trimming and J lost 4 bases; unmatched junction nucleotides: 9. Germline CDR1 is MDHEN and CDR2 is SYDVKM. The variable domain in full, completed from reference TRBV28 and TRBJ2-3, reads DVKVTQSSRYLVKRTGEKVFLECVQDMDHENMFWYRQDPGLGLRLIYFSYDVKMKEKGDIPEGYSVSREKKERFSLILESASTNQTSMYLCASNGRGGGADTQYFGPGTRLTVL.

The chain is built from TRBV6-5 and TRBJ1-5; TRBD1 agrees at 7 bases. V lost 4 bases, J lost 5 bases, and 2 bases stayed unmatched. CDR1 and CDR2 from the germline V gene are MNHEY and SVGAGI. The CDR3 is 13 amino acids. DNA for the CDR3: TGTGCCAGCAGTTGGACAGGCGATCAGCCCCAGCATTTT. It codes for CASSWTGDQPQHF.

The rearrangement links TRBV19 to TRBJ1-4; D is unclear. V gave up 6 bases and J gave up 5 bases, with 13 bases separating them. Germline-derived CDR1 and CDR2 are LNHDA and SQIVND (reference sequence). This CDR3 has 14 residues. This CDR3 reads CASRTGQKNEKLFF. Written as DNA, the CDR3 is TGTGCCAGTAGAACGGGTCAGAAGAATGAAAAACTGTTTTTT.

Comments on this clone: Other DNA sequences in the sample encode the same CDR3. The chain employs TRBV5-4 and TRBJ2-5, with D possibly being TRBD1 (6 bases). The CDR3 length is 14 residues. Germline values: CDR1 SGHNT, CDR2 YYREEE (reference sequence). Trimming removed 0 bases from V and 2 bases from J, with 8 bases in between. Here the CDR3 DNA reads TGTGCCAGCAGCTTGGCAGGGGCTCAAGAGACCCAGTACTTC. This codes for CASSLAGAQETQYF.

The chain combines TRBV29-1 with TRBJ2-3; 8 nucleotides align to TRBD1. J gave up 6 bases and V 2 bases, and 4 bases lay outside the gene matches. CDR1 is SQVTM, CDR2 ANQGSEA, per germline. This CDR3 is built from 13 residues. This CDR3 reads CSVERTGYDTQYF. CDR3 bases: TGCAGCGTTGAACGGACAGGGTACGATACGCAGTATTTT.